This TCR beta chain was obtained from a study of T cells after somatic rescue of genetic block. The CDR3 totals 11 residues. CDR1 and CDR2 from the germline V gene are MDHEN and SYDVKM. Between the trimmed V and J ends, which lost 5 bases and 10 bases, there was a span of 8 bases. Data came from immunoSEQ multiplex PCR; TCRdb stores just in-frame clones and leaves some out. The sample carries 70,000 to 95,000 clones, about nine tenths recorded once. This chain links TRBV28 with TRBJ1-4, with D perhaps matching TRBD1 (6 bases). The sequence came from a woman aged 18-29 years. The sequencing sample was made of peripheral blood mononuclear cells (PBMCs). CDR3 sequence reads: CASSLRGKLFF. Written as DNA, the CDR3 is TGTGCCAGCAGTCTCAGGGGAAAACTGTTTTTT.